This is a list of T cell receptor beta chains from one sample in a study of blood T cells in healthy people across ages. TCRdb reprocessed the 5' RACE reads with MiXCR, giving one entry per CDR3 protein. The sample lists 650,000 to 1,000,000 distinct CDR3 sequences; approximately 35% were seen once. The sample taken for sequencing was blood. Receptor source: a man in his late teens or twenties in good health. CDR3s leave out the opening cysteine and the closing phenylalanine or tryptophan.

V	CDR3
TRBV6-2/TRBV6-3	AGSVVAGGTDTQY
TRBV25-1	ASSESGGGTLAKNIQY
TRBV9	ASSVVGSYEQF
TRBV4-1	ASSQDRGRYEQY
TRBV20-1	SAREGTDTQY
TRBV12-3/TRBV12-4	ASRGGTAIEPQH
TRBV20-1	SARDADSLRQPQH
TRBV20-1	SVGGLLANYGYT
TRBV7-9	ASSNGAPTFNYGYT
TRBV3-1	ASSQRDRASYEQY